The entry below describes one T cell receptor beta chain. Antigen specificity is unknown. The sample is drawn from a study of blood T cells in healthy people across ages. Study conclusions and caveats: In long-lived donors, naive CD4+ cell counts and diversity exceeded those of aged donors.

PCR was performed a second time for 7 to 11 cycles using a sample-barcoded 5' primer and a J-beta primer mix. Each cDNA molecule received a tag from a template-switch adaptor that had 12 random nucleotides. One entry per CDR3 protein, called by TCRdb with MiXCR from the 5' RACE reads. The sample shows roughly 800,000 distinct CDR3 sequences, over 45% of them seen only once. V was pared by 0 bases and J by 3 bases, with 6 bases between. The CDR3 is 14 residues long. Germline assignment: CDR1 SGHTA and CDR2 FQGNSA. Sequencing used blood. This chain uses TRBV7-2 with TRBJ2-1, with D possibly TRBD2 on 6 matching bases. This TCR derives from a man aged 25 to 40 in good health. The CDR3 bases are TGTGCCAGCAGCTTAGCGACTAGCTACAATGAGCAGTTCTTC. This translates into CASSLATSYNEQFF.